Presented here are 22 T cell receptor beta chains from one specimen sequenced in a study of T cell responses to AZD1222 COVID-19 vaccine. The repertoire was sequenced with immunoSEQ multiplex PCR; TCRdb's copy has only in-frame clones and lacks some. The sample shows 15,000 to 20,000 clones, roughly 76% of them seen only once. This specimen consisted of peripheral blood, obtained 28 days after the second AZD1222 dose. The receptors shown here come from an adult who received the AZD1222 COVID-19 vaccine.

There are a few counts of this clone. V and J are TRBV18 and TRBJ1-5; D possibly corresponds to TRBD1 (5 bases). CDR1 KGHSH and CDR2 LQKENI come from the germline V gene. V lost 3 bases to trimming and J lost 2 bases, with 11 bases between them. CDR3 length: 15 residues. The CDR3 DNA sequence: TGTGCCAGCTCACCGAGTAGGGGAGGCAATCAGCCCCAGCATTTT. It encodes CASSPSRGGNQPQHF.

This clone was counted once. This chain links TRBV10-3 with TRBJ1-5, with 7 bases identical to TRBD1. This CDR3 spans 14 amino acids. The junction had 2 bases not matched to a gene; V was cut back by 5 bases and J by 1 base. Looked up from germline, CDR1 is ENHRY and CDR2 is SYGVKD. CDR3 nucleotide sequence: TGTGCCATCAGTCAGGGGGGAAGCAATCAGCCCCAGCATTTT. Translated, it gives CAISQGGSNQPQHF.

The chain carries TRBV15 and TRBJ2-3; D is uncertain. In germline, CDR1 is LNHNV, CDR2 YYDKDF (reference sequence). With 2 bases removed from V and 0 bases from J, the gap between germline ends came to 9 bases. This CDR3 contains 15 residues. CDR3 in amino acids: CATSRPVGSTDTQYF. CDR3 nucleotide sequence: TGTGCCACCAGCAGACCGGTAGGAAGCACAGATACGCAGTATTTT.

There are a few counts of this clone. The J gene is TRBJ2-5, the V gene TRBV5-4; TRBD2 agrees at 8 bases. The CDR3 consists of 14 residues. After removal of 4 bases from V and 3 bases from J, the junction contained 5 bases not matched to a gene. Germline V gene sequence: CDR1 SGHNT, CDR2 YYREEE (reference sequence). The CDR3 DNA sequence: TGTGCCAGCAGCCCCGAACTAGCGGAAGAGACCCAGTACTTC. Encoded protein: CASSPELAEETQYF.

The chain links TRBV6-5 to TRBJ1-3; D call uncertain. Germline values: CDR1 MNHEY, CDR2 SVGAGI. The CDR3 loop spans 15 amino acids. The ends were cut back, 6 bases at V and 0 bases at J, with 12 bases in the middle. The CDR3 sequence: CASSSDGNSGNTIYF. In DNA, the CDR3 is TGTGCCAGCAGCTCGGACGGAAACTCTGGAAACACCATATATTTT.

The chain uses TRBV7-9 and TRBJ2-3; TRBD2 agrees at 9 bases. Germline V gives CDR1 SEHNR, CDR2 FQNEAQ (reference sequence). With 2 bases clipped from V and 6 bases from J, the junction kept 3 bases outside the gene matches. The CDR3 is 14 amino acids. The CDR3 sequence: CASSLSGRPDTQYF. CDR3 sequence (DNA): TGTGCCAGCAGCTTAAGCGGGAGGCCCGATACGCAGTATTTT.

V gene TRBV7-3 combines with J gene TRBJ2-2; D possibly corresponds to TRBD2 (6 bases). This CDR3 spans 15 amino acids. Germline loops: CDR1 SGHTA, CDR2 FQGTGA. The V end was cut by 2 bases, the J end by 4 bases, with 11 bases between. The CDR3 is CASSLGGLGTGELFF. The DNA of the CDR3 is TGTGCCAGCAGCTTAGGAGGGTTAGGCACCGGGGAGCTGTTTTTT.

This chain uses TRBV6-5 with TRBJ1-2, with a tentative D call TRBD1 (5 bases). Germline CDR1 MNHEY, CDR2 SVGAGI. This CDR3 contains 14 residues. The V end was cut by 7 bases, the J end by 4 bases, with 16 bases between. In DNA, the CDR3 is TGTGCCAGCACCCCTGTGGAGGGGCGCTATGGCTACACCTTC. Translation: CASTPVEGRYGYTF.

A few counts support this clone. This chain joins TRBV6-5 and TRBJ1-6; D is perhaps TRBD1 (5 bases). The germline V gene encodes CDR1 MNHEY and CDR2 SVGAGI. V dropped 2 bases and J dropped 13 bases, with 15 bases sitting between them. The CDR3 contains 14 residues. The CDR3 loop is CASSYGAGRWPLHF. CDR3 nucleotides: TGTGCCAGCAGTTACGGTGCAGGGAGGTGGCCCCTCCACTTT.

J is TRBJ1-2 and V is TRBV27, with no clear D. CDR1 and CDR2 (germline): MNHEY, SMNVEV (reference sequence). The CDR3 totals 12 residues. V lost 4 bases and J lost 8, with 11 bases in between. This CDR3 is CASSSPGGGYTF. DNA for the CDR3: TGTGCCAGCAGTTCCCCGGGAGGCGGCTACACCTTC.

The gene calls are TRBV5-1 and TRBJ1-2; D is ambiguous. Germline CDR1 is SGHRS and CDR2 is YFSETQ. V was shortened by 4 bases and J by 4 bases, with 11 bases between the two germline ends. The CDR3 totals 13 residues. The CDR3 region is CASSVQSFYGYTF. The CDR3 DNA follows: TGCGCCAGCAGCGTCCAGAGTTTCTATGGCTACACCTTC.

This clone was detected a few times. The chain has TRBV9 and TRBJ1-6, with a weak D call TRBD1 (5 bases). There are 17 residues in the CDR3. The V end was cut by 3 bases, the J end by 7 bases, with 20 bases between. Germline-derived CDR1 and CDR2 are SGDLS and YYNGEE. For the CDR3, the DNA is TGTGCCAGCAGCGCCCACCGGGACCCTCGAGGAAATTCACCCCTCCACTTT. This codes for CASSAHRDPRGNSPLHF.

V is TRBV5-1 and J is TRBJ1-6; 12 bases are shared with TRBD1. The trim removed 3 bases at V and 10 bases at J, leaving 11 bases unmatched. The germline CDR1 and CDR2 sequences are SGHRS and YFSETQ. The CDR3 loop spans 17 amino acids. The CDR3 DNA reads TGCGCCAGCAGCTGGGGGACAGGGGGCGCCTCTGGATCACCCCTCCACTTT. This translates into CASSWGTGGASGSPLHF.

The CDR3 nucleotides are TGCGCCAGCAGCGCCTACCCGGGATTAACTAATGAAAAACTGTTTTTT. Translating it yields CASSAYPGLTNEKLFF. The chain carries TRBV5-1 and TRBJ1-4, with D unclear. Per germline, CDR1 SGHRS and CDR2 YFSETQ. The V end was cut by 4 bases, the J end by 1 base, with 14 bases between. CDR3 length: 16 residues.

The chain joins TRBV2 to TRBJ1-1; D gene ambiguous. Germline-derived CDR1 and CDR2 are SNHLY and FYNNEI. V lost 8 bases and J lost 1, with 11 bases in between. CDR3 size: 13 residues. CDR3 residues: CASERSGNTEAFF. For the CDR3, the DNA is TGTGCCAGCGAGAGGTCGGGGAACACTGAAGCTTTCTTT.

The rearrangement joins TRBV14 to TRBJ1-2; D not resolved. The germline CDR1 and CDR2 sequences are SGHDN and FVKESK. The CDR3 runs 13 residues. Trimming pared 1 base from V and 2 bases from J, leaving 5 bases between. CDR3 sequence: CASSQGWNYGYTF. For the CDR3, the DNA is TGTGCCAGCAGCCAAGGTTGGAACTATGGCTACACCTTC. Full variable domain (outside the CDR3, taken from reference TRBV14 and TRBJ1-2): EAGVTQFPSHSVIEKGQTVTLRCDPISGHDNLYWYRRVMGKEIKFLLHFVKESKQDESGMPNNRFLAERTGGTYSTLKVQPAELEDSGVYFCASSQGWNYGYTFGSGTRLTVV.

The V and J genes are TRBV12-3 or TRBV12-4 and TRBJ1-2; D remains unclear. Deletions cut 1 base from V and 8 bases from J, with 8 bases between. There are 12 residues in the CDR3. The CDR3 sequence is CASSLVGGGYTF. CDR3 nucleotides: TGTGCCAGCAGTTTAGTAGGAGGCGGCTACACCTTC.

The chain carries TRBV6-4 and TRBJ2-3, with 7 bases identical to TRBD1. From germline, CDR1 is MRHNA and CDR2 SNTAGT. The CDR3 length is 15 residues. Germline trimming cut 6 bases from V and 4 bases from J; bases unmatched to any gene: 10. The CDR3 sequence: CASSLGPQGADTQYF. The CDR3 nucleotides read TGTGCCAGCAGCCTCGGACCTCAGGGGGCAGATACGCAGTATTTT.

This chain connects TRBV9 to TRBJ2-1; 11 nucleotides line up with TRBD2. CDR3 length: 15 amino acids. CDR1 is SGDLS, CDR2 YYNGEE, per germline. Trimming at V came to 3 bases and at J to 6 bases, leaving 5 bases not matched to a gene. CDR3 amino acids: CASSGVTSGINEQFF. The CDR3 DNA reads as TGTGCCAGCAGCGGAGTGACTAGCGGGATCAATGAGCAGTTCTTC.

CDR3 loop: CASRLKVWDRGNEQFF. CDR3 nucleotides: TGTGCAAGTCGCTTAAAGGTCTGGGACAGGGGGAATGAGCAGTTCTTC. This rearrangement joins TRBV12-2 to TRBJ2-1; TRBD1 is the table's D call and was not checked against the DNA. TRBV12-2 is described as a pseudogene. This CDR3 contains 16 residues.

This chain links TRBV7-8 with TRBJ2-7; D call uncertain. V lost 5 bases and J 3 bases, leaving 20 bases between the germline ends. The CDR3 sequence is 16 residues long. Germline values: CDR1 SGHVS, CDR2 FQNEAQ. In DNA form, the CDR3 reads TGTGCCAGCAGCCCCAACTGGCAGCCCGCCCACTACGAGCAGTACTTC. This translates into CASSPNWQPAHYEQYF.

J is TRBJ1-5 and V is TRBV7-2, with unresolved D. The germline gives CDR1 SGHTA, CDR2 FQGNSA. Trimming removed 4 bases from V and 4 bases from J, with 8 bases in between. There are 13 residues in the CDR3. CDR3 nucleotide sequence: TGTGCCAGCAGCTCACATTATAATCAGCCCCAGCATTTT. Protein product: CASSSHYNQPQHF.